The clone carrying this T cell receptor (beta chain) came up a few times. Its specificity is unknown. Each TCR cDNA molecule bore a unique molecular identifier. TCRdb reprocessed the 5' RACE reads with MiXCR, giving one entry per CDR3 protein. The sample gives 8,000 to 10,000 distinct CDR3 sequences, around 9.3% of which show up once; around 13% is in the top ten. This CDR3 region has 14 residues. The germline V and J ends were trimmed by 0 bases and 5 bases, with 10 bases remaining between them. In germline, CDR1 is MGHRA, CDR2 YSYEKL. The data belong to a study of spatial heterogeneity in lung cancer. Study as a whole: Raw sequencing reads included, on average, more than 9.5 appearances of each unique TCR and UMI combination.

Time point meaning: sample taken at primary tumor resection. The donors were 55 to 85 patients with non-small cell lung cancer that was early-stage and untreated. The study sequenced unsorted whole RNA from tumor, nontumor lung or frozen PBMC. Overall study findings and caveats: Counts of expanded alpha and beta TCRs within tumors tracked the tumor nonsynonymous mutation count.

The chain combines TRBV4-1 with TRBJ1-2; D call uncertain. The clonotype comes from a female donor with early-stage non-small cell lung cancer. Sequenced material: lung tumor tissue, taken at surgery. The CDR3 loop is CASSQERAEYGYTF. CDR3 DNA sequence: TGCGCCAGCAGCCAAGAACGAGCAGAATATGGCTACACCTTC.